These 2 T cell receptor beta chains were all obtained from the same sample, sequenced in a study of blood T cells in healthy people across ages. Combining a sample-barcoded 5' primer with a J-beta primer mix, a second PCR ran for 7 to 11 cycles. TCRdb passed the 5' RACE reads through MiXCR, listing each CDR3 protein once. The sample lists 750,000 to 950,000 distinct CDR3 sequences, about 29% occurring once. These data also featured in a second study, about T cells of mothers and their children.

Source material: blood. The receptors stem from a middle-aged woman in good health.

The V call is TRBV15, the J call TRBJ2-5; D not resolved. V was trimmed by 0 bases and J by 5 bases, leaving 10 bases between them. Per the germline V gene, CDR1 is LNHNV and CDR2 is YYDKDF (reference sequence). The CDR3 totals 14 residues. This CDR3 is CATSRDWAGETQYF. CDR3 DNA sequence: TGTGCCACCAGCAGAGATTGGGCAGGTGAGACCCAGTACTTC.

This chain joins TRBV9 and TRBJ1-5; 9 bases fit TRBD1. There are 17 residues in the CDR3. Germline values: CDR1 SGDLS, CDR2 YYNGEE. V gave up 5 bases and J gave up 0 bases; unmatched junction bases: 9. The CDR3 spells CASRDRGAFNSNQPQHF. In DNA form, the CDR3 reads TGTGCCAGCAGGGACAGGGGTGCTTTTAATAGCAATCAGCCCCAGCATTTT. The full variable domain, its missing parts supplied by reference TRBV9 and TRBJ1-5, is DSGVTQTPKHLITATGQRVTLRCSPRSGDLSVYWYQQSLDQGLQFLIQYYNGEERAKGNILERFSAQQFPDLHSELNLSSLELGDSALYFCASRDRGAFNSNQPQHFGDGTRLSIL.